The 19 T cell receptor beta chains given below trace back to one sample, sequenced in a study of cytomegalovirus exposure and HLA in healthy donors. The PCR had 60 Vbeta and 13 Jbeta primers. TCRdb's table, derived via immunoSEQ multiplex PCR, lists solely in-frame clones and lacks some. The table shows 200,000 to 250,000 clones, with roughly 75% occurring only once. Sequenced sample: PBMCs. These receptors originate from a woman in her twenties or thirties in good health and CMV-seronegative.

This chain links TRBV5-6 with TRBJ1-2, with 11 bases aligning to TRBD1. With V trimmed by 3 bases and J by 7 bases, 5 bases remained unmatched. In germline, CDR1 is SGHDT, CDR2 YYEEEE. The CDR3 contains 14 residues. CDR3: CASSSGTGGFGYTF. The CDR3 coding sequence is TGTGCCAGCAGCTCCGGGACAGGGGGTTTTGGCTACACCTTC.

The chain joins TRBV27 to TRBJ2-2; 13 bases match TRBD2. V shed 5 bases and J 4 bases; nucleotides not matched to a gene: 10. Per the germline V gene, CDR1 is MNHEY and CDR2 is SMNVEV (reference sequence). This CDR3 is built from 18 residues. This chain's CDR3 is CASSRTSGSALGTGELFF. The CDR3 nucleotides read TGTGCCAGCAGTCGGACTAGCGGGAGTGCCCTGGGCACCGGGGAGCTGTTTTTT.

The rearrangement uses TRBV9 and TRBJ1-1; tentatively, D is TRBD1 (6 bases). This CDR3 has 14 amino acids. The V and J ends lost 4 bases and 1 base respectively, with 11 bases between them. Per the germline V gene, CDR1 is SGDLS and CDR2 is YYNGEE. The CDR3 spells CASSPQDRNTEAFF. The DNA of the CDR3 is TGTGCCAGCAGCCCACAGGACAGGAACACTGAAGCTTTCTTT.

The genes are TRBV6-6 and TRBJ2-7; TRBD2 might be the D (6 bases). Germline CDR1 reads MNHNY; CDR2 reads SVGAGI (reference sequence). CDR3 length: 15 amino acids. Trimming took off 0 bases at V and 4 bases at J, with 13 bases between the two ends. The CDR3 sequence: CASSYSTGTGYEQYF. In DNA, the CDR3 is TGTGCCAGCAGTTACTCGACCGGGACTGGGTACGAGCAGTACTTC.

The chain combines TRBV27 with TRBJ2-7, with unresolved D. This CDR3 has 13 amino acids. Trimming shortened V by 3 bases and J by 6 bases, and 12 bases separated the two germline ends. CDR1 is MNHEY and CDR2 is SMNVEV in the germline V gene (reference sequence). CDR3: CASSLNSQVEQYF. For the CDR3, the DNA is TGTGCCAGCAGTTTGAACAGTCAAGTCGAGCAGTACTTC.

The chain couples TRBV4-1 to TRBJ2-7; possibly TRBD1 for D (5 bases). Trimming removed 0 bases from V and 6 bases from J, with 27 bases in between. This CDR3 has 19 amino acids. Germline lookup yields CDR1 MGHRA and CDR2 YSYEKL. CDR3 protein: CASSQEAHGTGRLSAEQYF. Here the CDR3 DNA reads TGCGCCAGCAGCCAAGAGGCGCATGGAACAGGTCGCTTATCGGCCGAGCAGTACTTC.

This clone was found a few times. The V and J genes are TRBV7-9 and TRBJ2-2, with 8 bases aligning to TRBD2. Trimming removed 7 bases from V and 1 base from J; junction bases left unmatched: 2. Germline V gene sequence: CDR1 SEHNR, CDR2 FQNEAQ (reference sequence). The CDR3 consists of 14 residues. The CDR3 bases are TGTGCCAGCATACTAGCGGTGAACACCGGGGAGCTGTTTTTT. It codes for CASILAVNTGELFF.

This clone came up a few times. One end of the junction is discordant with germline, which a read error may explain. This CDR3 is also generated by other DNA sequences in the sample. V gene TRBV7-8 combines with J gene TRBJ2-7; 10 bases agree with TRBD2. This CDR3 has 16 amino acids. The germline V gene encodes CDR1 SGHVS and CDR2 FQNEAQ. The CDR3: CASSSRAGGPSDEQYF. DNA of the CDR3: TGTGCCAGCAGCTCCAGAGCGGGAGGGCCCTCCGACGAGCAGTACTTC.

This clone was picked up one time. J is TRBJ1-2 and V is TRBV5-1; 9 bases fit TRBD1. From germline, CDR1 is SGHRS and CDR2 YFSETQ. J lost 0 bases, V lost 4 bases, and 4 bases had no gene match. The CDR3 covers 15 residues. DNA of the CDR3: TGCGCCAGCAGCCTCGGGACAGGGACTAACTATGGCTACACCTTC. Encoded protein: CASSLGTGTNYGYTF.

This clone was picked up one time. V usage is TRBV6-1 and J usage is TRBJ2-7; maybe TRBD2 (6 bases). CDR3 length: 13 residues. Germline loops: CDR1 MNHNS, CDR2 SASEGT. V lost 5 bases, J lost 1 base, and 9 bases lay in between. CDR3 loop: CASSQGLSYEQYF. The CDR3 nucleotides read TGTGCCAGCAGTCAGGGACTTTCCTACGAGCAGTACTTC.

This chain uses TRBV5-3 with TRBJ2-5; 9 nucleotides align to TRBD1. TRBV5-3 is treated as an ORF (open reading frame) with a function not yet certain. Germline trimming cut 3 bases from V and 1 base from J; bases unmatched to any gene: 4. The CDR3 length is 15 residues. The CDR3 DNA reads TGTGCCAGAAGCTGCGGGACAGGGCCCCAAGAGACCCAGTACTTC. It codes for CARSCGTGPQETQYF.

The V gene is TRBV19, the J gene TRBJ2-1; TRBD2 matches 11 bases. The length of the CDR3 is 16 residues. CDR1 is LNHDA and CDR2 is SQIVND in the germline V gene (reference sequence). V shed 7 bases and J 9 bases; nucleotides not matched to a gene: 14. The CDR3 region has the DNA TGTGCCAGTATAGGGACAGACCTACTAGCGGGAGTTGAGCAGTTCTTC. The encoded protein is CASIGTDLLAGVEQFF.

The CDR3 here is CASSLAPHNEQYF. DNA of the CDR3: TGTGCCAGCAGCTTAGCCCCCCACAACGAGCAGTACTTC. The V and J genes are TRBV11-2 and TRBJ2-7; no reliable D call. The V end was cut by 1 base, the J end by 5 bases, with 9 bases between. The CDR3 contains 13 residues. The V gene's germline CDR1 is SGHAT and CDR2 FQNNGV.

CDR3 residues: CASSYSRQGSGYTF. The CDR3 coding sequence is TGTGCCAGCAGTTACTCCCGACAGGGTAGTGGCTACACCTTC. The chain joins TRBV6-6 to TRBJ1-2, with 7 nucleotides matching TRBD1. Per the germline V gene, CDR1 is MNHNY and CDR2 is SVGAGI (reference sequence). V was pared by 0 bases and J by 7 bases, with 5 bases of the junction left unmatched. The CDR3 is 14 amino acids.

The genes are TRBV19 and TRBJ2-7, with D possibly being TRBD2 (5 bases). The CDR3 loop spans 14 amino acids. CDR1 is LNHDA, CDR2 SQIVND, per germline (reference sequence). The V end was cut by 1 base, the J end by 3 bases, with 10 bases between. As DNA, the CDR3 is TGTGCCAGTAGTATAGCAGCTAGCAGCTACGAGCAGTACTTC. Translation gives CASSIAASSYEQYF. Filled out from reference TRBV19 and TRBJ2-7, the complete variable domain reads DGGITQSPKYLFRKEGQNVTLSCEQNLNHDAMYWYRQDPGQGLRLIYYSQIVNDFQKGDIAEGYSVSREKKESFPLTVTSAQKNPTAFYLCASSIAASSYEQYFGPGTRLTVT.

The rearrangement links TRBV7-3 to TRBJ2-6, with a possible D match to TRBD1 (6 bases). CDR3 length: 17 amino acids. The V gene's germline CDR1 is SGHTA and CDR2 FQGTGA. V was pared by 5 bases and J by 2 bases, with 16 bases between. The CDR3 region has the DNA TGTGCCAGCAGCCCAAGGGACACAAGGGCTGGGGCCAACGTCCTGACTTTC. Translating it yields CASSPRDTRAGANVLTF.

This chain uses TRBV30 with TRBJ1-1, with 10 positions matching TRBD1. V trimming: 3 bases; J trimming: 1 base; junction bases outside the gene matches: 2. The CDR3 consists of 14 residues. CDR1 GTSNPN and CDR2 SVGIG come from the germline V gene (reference sequence). In nucleotides, the CDR3 is TGTGCCTGGAGCCGACAGGGGGCGAACACTGAAGCTTTCTTT. It encodes CAWSRQGANTEAFF.

As to this clone: The junction differs from germline at one of its ends, possibly a read error. The sample carries other DNA sequences with the same CDR3. DNA of the CDR3: TGTGCCAGCAGTATCCAGACAGGGGGCACTGAGGCTTTCTTT. As protein: CASSIQTGGTEAFF. The chain recombines TRBV2 with TRBJ1-1; 10 bases line up with TRBD1. The CDR3 spans 14 residues. Germline V lookup: CDR1 SNHLY, CDR2 FYNNEI.

The sample holds a few counts of this clone. The V call is TRBV5-8, the J call TRBJ2-1; 8 bases are a match to TRBD2. The CDR3 covers 14 residues. The germline V gene encodes CDR1 SGHTS and CDR2 YDEGEE. The V segment lost 3 bases and the J segment 4 bases; nucleotides outside the gene matches: 3. CDR3 coding DNA: TGTGCCAGCAGCTCCGGGGGGGGATACAATGAGCAGTTCTTC. Translating it yields CASSSGGGYNEQFF.